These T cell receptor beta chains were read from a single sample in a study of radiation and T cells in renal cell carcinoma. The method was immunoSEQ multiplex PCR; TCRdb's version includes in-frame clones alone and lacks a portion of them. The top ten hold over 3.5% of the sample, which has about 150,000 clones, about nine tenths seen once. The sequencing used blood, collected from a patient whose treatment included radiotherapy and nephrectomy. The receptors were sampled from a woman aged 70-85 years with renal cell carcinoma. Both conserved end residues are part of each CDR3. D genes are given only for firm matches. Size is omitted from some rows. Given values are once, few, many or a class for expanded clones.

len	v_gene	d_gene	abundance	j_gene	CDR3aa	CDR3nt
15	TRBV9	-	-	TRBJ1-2	CASSVGLQDSYGYTF	TGTGCCAGCAGCGTAGGGTTACAGGATAGCTATGGCTACACCTTC
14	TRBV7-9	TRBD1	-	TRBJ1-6	CASSLRDSNSPLHF	TGTGCCAGCAGCTTAAGGGACAGTAATTCACCCCTCCACTTT
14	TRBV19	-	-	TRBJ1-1	CASSSLDRKAEAFF	TGTGCCAGTAGTTCGCTCGACAGGAAGGCTGAAGCTTTCTTT
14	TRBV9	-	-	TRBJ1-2	CASSADPSSYGYTF	TGTGCCAGCAGTGCCGACCCATCCAGCTATGGCTACACCTTC
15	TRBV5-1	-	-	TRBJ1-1	CASSLAGQLNTEAFF	TGCGCCAGCAGCTTGGCCGGGCAGCTGAACACTGAAGCTTTCTTT
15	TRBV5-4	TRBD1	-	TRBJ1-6	CASSLAGTGNSPLHF	TGTGCCAGCAGCTTGGCCGGGACAGGGAATTCACCCCTCCACTTT
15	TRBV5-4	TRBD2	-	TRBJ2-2	CASSPGTSKTGELFF	TGTGCCAGCAGCCCGGGGACTAGCAAAACCGGGGAGCTGTTTTTT
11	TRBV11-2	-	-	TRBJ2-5	CASSAREAQYF	TGTGCCAGCAGCGCCCGGGAAGCCCAGTACTTC
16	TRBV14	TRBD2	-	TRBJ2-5	CASSPFSGTREETQYF	TGTGCCAGCAGCCCCTTCTCCGGGACTAGGGAAGAGACCCAGTACTTC
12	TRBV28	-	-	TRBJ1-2	CASNLPNYGYTF	TGTGCCAGCAACCTCCCCAACTATGGCTACACCTTC
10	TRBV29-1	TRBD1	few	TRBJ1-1	CSAGDREAFF	TGCAGCGCGGGGGACAGGGAAGCTTTCTTT
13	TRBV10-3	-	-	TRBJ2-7	CAISRDVDYEQYF	TGTGCCATCAGCCGGGACGTAGACTACGAGCAGTACTTC
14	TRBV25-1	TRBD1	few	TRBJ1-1	CASSAGQGGTEAFF	TGTGCCAGCAGCGCCGGACAGGGAGGTACTGAAGCTTTCTTT
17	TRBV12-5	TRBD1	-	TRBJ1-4	CASGFVDRGSTNEKLFF	TGTGCTAGTGGTTTCGTCGACAGGGGAAGCACTAATGAAAAACTGTTTTTT
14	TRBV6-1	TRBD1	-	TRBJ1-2	CASTLTGDLYGYTF	TGTGCCAGCACCTTGACAGGGGACTTATATGGCTACACCTTC
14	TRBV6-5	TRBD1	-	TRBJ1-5	CASSPTGGNQPQHF	TGTGCCAGCAGTCCGACAGGGGGCAACCAGCCCCAGCATTTT
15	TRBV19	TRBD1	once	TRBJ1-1	CASSIQGAPGTEAFF	TGTGCCAGTAGTATCCAGGGGGCGCCGGGAACTGAAGCTTTCTTT
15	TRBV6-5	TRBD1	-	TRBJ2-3	CASSRSQGARYTQYF	TGTGCCAGCAGTCGCAGCCAGGGGGCGCGGTATACGCAGTATTTT
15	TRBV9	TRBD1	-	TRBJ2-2	CASSVTGVDTGELFF	TGTGCCAGCAGCGTTACAGGGGTGGACACCGGGGAGCTGTTTTTT
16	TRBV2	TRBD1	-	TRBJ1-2	CASNDPGQPEHYGYTF	TGTGCCAGCAATGACCCGGGACAGCCAGAACACTATGGCTACACCTTC
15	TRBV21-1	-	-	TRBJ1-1	CASSPRGGEFTEAFF	TGTGCCAGCAGCCCCCGCGGGGGGGAGTTCACTGAAGCTTTCTTT
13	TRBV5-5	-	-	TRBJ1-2	CASSSVAGEGYTF	TGTGCCAGCAGCTCCGTCGCGGGGGAGGGCTACACCTTC
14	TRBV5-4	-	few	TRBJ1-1	CASSRLDNLTEAFF	TGTGCCAGCAGCCGACTGGACAATCTGACTGAAGCTTTCTTT
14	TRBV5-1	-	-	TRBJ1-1	CASSLGRENTEAFF	TGCGCCAGCAGCTTGGGACGGGAGAACACTGAAGCTTTCTTT
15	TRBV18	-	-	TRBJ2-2	CASSPDRTNTGELFF	TGTGCCAGCTCACCAGACAGGACGAACACCGGGGAGCTGTTTTTT
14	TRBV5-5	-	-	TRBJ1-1	CASSLMAVNTEAFF	TGTGCCAGCAGCTTGATGGCGGTCAACACTGAAGCTTTCTTT
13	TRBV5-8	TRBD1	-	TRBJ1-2	CASSPTGNYGYTF	TGTGCCAGCAGCCCGACAGGGAACTATGGCTACACCTTC
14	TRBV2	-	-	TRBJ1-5	CASGGQAANQPQHF	TGTGCCAGCGGCGGGCAGGCCGCCAATCAGCCCCAGCATTTT
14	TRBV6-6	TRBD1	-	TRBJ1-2	CASSYKGRGVGYTF	TGTGCCAGCAGTTACAAGGGCAGGGGGGTCGGCTACACCTTC
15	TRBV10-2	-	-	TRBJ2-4	CASSEQSPRKNIQYF	TGCGCCAGCAGTGAGCAGTCCCCCCGCAAAAACATTCAGTACTTC
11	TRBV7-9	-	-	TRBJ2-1	CASSLDNEQFF	TGTGCCAGCAGCTTAGATAATGAGCAGTTCTTC